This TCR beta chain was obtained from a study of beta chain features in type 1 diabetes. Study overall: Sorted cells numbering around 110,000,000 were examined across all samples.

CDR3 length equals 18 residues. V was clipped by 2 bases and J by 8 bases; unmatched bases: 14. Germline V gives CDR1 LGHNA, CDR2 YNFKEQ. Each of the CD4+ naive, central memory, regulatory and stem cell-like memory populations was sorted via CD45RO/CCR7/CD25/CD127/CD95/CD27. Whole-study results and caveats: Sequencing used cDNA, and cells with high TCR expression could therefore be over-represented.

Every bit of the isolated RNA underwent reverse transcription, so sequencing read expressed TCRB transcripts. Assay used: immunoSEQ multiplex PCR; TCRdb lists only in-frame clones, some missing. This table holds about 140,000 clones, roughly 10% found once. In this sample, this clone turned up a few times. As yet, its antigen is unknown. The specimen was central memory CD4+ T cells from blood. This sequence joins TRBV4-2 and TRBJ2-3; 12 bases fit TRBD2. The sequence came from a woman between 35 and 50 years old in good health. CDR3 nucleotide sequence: TGTGCCAGCAGCCAACAACTACGGCTAGCGGGGGGGCCGGGTACGCAGTATTTT. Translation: CASSQQLRLAGGPGTQYF.